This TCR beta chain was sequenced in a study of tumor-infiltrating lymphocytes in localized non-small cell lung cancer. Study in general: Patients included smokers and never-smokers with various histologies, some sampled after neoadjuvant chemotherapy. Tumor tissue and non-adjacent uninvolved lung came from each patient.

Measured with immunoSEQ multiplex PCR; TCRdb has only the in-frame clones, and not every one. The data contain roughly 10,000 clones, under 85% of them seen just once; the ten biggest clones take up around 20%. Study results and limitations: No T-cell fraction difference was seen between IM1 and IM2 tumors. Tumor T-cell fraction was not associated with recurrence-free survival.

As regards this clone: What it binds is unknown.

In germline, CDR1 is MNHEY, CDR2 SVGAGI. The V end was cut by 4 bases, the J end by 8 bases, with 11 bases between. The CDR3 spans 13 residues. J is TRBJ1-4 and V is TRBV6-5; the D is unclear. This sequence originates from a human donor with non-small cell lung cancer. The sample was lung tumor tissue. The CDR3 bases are TGTGCCAGCAGTTCAACCGTGAGGGAAAAACTGTTTTTT. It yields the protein CASSSTVREKLFF.